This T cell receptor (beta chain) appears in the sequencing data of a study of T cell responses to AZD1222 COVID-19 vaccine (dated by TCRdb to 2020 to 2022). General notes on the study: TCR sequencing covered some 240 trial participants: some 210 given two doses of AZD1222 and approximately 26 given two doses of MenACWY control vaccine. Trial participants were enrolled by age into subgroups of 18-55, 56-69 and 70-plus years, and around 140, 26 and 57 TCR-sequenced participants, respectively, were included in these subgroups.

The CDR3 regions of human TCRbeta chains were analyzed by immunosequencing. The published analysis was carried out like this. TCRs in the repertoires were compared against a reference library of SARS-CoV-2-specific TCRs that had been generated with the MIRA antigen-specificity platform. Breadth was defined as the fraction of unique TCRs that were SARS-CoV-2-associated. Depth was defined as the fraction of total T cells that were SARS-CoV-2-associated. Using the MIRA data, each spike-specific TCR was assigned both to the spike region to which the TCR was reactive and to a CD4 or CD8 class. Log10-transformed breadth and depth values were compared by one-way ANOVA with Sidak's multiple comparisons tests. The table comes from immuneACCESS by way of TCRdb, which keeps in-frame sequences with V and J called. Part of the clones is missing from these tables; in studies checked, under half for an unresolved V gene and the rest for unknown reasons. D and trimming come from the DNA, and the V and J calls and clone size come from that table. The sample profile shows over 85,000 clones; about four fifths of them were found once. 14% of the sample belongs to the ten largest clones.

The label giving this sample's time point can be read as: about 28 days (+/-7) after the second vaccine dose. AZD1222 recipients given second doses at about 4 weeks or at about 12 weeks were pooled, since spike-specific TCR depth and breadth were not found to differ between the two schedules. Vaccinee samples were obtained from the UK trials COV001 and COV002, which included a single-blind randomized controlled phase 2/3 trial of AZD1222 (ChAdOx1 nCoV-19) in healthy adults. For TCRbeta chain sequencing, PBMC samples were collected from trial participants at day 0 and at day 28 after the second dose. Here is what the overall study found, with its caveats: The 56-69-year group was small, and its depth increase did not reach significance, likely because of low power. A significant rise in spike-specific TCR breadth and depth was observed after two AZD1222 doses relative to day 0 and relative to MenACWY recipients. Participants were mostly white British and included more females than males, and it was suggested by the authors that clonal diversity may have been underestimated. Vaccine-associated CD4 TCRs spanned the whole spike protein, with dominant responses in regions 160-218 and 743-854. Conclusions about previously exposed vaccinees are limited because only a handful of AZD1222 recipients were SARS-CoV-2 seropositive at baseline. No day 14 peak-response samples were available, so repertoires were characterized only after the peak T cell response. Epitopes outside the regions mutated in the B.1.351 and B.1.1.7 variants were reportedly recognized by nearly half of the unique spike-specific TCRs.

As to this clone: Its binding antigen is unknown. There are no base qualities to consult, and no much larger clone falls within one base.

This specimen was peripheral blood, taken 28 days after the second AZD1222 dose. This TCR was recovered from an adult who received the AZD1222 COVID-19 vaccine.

The DNA sequence follows: TGCAGCGTTGAACTACCCGTTTGGGGCACAGATACGCAGTATTTT. This is translated as CSVELPVWGTDTQYF. The chain joins TRBV29-1 to TRBJ2-3; a confident D gene designation cannot be given. V lost 2 bases and J lost 1 base; the stretch between them is 13 bases long. Reading the germline V gene gives CDR1 SQVTM and CDR2 ANQGSEA. From the cysteine up to the phenylalanine, the CDR3 has a length of 15 residues. Only the CDR3 part of the read is kept: 45 bases, read in frame from the first base.